What follows describes a single T cell receptor beta chain. The antigen is unknown. This sample was taken from a study of post-analysis software for immune sequencing data. Overall study results and limits: Multiple sclerosis patients had significantly lower normalized Chao1 diversity than controls.

TCR beta cDNA libraries included unique molecular identifiers. TCRdb reprocessed the PCR reads with MiXCR, giving one entry per CDR3 protein. The sample contains roughly 800,000 distinct CDR3 sequences, approximately 53% of which appear only once. Specimen: blood. This receptor was taken from a girl aged 5-17 years with multiple sclerosis.

CDR3 residues: CSALKTPSPTLADTQYF. CDR3 nucleotides: TGCAGTGCTCTGAAAACCCCTAGCCCCACCTTAGCAGATACGCAGTATTTT. J is TRBJ2-3 and V is TRBV20-1, with D perhaps TRBD2 (5 bases). From germline, CDR1 is DFQATT and CDR2 SNEGSKA (reference sequence). The CDR3 runs to 17 residues. V lost 5 bases to trimming and J lost 4 bases, with 25 bases between them.